This T cell receptor beta chain was sequenced in a study of CXCR3-negative and CXCR3-positive naive CD8 T cells. General study results and limits: Similar TRBV-TRBJ usage characterized naive CXCR3-negative and CXCR3-positive cells; memory cells differed.

Carrying UMI labels, the TRB cDNA libraries were prepared through 5' RACE. TCRdb reprocessed the 5' RACE reads, with one entry per CDR3 protein and no DNA. The sample includes approximately 52,000 distinct CDR3 sequences. In regard to this clonotype: Its antigen is undetermined.

The clonotype comes from a human donor in good health. Some clones in this sample may be carry-over from other donors' samples. The source material was memory CD8+ T cells from blood.

The CDR3 protein is CASSLDGMEETQYF. The chain carries TRBV7-9 and TRBJ2-5; the D call from TCRdb, TRBD2, cannot be confirmed without DNA. The germline CDR1 and CDR2 sequences are SEHNR and FQNEAQ (reference sequence). The CDR3 extends over 14 amino acids.